This T cell receptor (beta chain) was profiled in a study of T cell responses to AZD1222 COVID-19 vaccine. Turning to the study itself: Second-dose timings of about 4 or about 12 weeks were pooled.

V shed 11 bases and J 4 bases; nucleotides not matched to a gene: 8. The germline gives CDR1 LNHDA, CDR2 SQIVND (reference sequence). The CDR3 runs 14 residues. Study-wide results and caveats: Repertoire collection took place solely once the T cell response had peaked. Baseline antibody screening turned up just six seropositive AZD1222 recipients.

Note on this clone: The antigen is undetermined.

Libraries were prepared by immunoSEQ multiplex PCR; TCRdb keeps only in-frame clonotypes and omits some of them. The sample carries approximately 120,000 clones, less than 95% recorded once. The clonotype originates from an adult in good health. This specimen consisted of peripheral blood, obtained on day 0 of AZD1222 vaccination. The chain carries TRBV19 and TRBJ2-2; 9 bases align to TRBD1. The CDR3 bases are TGTGCCGGGAGGGACAGGGTTGGCACCGGGGAGCTGTTTTTT. Its translation: CAGRDRVGTGELFF.